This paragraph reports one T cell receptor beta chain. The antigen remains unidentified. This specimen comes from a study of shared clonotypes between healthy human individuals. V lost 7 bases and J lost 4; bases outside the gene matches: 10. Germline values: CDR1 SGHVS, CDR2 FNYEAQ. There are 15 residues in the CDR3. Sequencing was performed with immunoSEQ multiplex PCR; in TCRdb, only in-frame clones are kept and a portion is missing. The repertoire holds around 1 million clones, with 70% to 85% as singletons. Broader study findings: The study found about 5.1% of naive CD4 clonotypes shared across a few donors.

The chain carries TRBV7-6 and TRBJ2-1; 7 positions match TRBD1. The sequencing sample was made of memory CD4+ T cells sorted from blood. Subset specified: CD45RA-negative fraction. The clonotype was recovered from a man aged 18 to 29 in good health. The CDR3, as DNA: TGTGCCAGCACCGATACAGGGGTGGGGTACAATGAGCAGTTCTTC. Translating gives CASTDTGVGYNEQFF.